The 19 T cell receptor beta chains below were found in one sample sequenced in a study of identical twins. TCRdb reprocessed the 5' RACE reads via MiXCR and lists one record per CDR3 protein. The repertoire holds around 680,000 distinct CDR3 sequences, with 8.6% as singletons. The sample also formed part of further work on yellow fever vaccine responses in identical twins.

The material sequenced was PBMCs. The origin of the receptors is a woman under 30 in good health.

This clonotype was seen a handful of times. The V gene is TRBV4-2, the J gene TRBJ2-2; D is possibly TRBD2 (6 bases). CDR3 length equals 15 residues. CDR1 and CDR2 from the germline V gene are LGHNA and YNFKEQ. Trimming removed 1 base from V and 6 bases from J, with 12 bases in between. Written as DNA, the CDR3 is TGTGCCAGCAGCCAAGCGCAACTAGCCCCCGGGGAGCTGTTTTTT. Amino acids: CASSQAQLAPGELFF.

CDR3 residues: CASSYDILLKTTYEQYF. The DNA for the CDR3 is TGTGCCAGCAGCTACGATATCTTGTTGAAAACGACCTACGAGCAGTACTTC. This chain links TRBV7-2 with TRBJ2-7; unclear D gene. The CDR3 runs to 17 residues. The germline V and J ends were trimmed by 4 bases and 2 bases, with 21 bases remaining between them. Germline V gene data show CDR1 as SGHTA and CDR2 as FQGNSA. The variable domain in full, with the rest retrieved from reference TRBV7-2 and TRBJ2-7, is GAGVSQSPSNKVTEKGKDVELRCDPISGHTALYWYRQSLGQGLEFLIYFQGNSAPDKSGLPSDRFSAERTGGSVSTLTIQRTQQEDSAVYLCASSYDILLKTTYEQYFGPGTRLTVT.

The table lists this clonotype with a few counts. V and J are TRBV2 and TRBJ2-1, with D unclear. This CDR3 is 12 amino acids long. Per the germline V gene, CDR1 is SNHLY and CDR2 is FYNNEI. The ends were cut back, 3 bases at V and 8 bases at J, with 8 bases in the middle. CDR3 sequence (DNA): TGTGCCAGCAGTGATTATAGCTATGAGCAGTTCTTC. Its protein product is CASSDYSYEQFF.

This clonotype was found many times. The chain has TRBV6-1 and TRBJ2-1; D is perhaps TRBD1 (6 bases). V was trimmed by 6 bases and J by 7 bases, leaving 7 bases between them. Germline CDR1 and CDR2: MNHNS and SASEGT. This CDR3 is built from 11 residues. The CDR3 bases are TGTGCCAGCAGGAGGGGGAATGAGCAGTTCTTC. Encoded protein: CASRRGNEQFF.

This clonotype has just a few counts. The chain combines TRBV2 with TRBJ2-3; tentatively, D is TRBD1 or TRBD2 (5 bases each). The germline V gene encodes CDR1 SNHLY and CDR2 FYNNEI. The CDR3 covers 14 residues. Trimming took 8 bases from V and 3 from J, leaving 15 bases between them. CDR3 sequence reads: CASWGPPVTDTQYF. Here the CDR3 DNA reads TGTGCCAGCTGGGGACCCCCAGTTACAGATACGCAGTATTTT.

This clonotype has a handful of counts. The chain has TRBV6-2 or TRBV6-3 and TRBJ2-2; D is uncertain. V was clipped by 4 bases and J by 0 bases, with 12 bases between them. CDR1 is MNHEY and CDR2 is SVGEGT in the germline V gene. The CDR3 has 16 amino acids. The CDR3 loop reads CASSSFPGPNTGELFF. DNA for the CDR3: TGTGCCAGCAGTTCTTTTCCCGGGCCGAACACCGGGGAGCTGTTTTTT.

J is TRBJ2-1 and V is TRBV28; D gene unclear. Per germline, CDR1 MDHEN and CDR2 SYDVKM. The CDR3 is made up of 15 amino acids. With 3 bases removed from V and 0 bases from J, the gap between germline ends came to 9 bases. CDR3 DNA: TGTGCCAGCAGTTTCAGTGGATTCTCCTACAATGAGCAGTTCTTC. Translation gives CASSFSGFSYNEQFF. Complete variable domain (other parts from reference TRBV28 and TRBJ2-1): DVKVTQSSRYLVKRTGEKVFLECVQDMDHENMFWYRQDPGLGLRLIYFSYDVKMKEKGDIPEGYSVSREKKERFSLILESASTNQTSMYLCASSFSGFSYNEQFFGPGTRLTVL.

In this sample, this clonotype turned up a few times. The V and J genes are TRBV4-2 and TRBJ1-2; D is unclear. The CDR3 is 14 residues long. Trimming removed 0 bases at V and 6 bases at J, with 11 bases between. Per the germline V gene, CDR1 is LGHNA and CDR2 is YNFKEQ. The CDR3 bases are TGTGCCAGCAGCCAAGATCTGGTCGGAGATGGCTACACCTTC. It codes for CASSQDLVGDGYTF.

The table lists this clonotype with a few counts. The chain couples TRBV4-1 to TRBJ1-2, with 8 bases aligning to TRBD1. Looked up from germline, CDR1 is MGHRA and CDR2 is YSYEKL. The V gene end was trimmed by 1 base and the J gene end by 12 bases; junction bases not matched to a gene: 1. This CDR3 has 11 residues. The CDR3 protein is CASSQGQGNTF. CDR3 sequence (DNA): TGCGCCAGCAGCCAAGGACAGGGGAACACCTTC.

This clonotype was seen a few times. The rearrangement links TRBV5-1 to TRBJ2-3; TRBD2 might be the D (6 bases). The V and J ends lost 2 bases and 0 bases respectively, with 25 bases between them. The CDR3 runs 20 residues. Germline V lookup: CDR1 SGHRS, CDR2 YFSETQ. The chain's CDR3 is CASSLGIIGRLGTSTDTQYF. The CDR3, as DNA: TGCGCCAGCAGCTTAGGTATCATCGGCCGATTGGGGACTAGCACAGATACGCAGTATTTT.

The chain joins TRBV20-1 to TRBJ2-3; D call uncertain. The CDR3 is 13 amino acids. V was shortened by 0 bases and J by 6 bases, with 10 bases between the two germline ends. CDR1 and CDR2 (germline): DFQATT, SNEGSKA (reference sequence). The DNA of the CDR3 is TGCAGTGCTAGAGATGCCATTTCGGATACGCAGTATTTT. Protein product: CSARDAISDTQYF.

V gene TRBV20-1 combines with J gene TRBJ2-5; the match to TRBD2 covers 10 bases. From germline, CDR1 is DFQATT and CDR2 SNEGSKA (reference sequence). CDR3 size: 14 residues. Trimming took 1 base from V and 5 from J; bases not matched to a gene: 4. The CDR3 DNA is TGCAGTGCTAGAGTCCTAGCGGGAGTCGAGACCCAGTACTTC. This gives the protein CSARVLAGVETQYF.

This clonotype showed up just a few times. CDR3 amino acids: CSVVRGLSTDTQYF. For the CDR3, the DNA is TGCAGCGTTGTACGGGGGCTTAGCACAGATACGCAGTATTTT. This chain uses TRBV29-1 with TRBJ2-3, with D possibly being TRBD1 or TRBD2 (6 bases each). Looked up from germline, CDR1 is SQVTM and CDR2 is ANQGSEA. This CDR3 has 14 residues. Deletions cut 4 bases from V and 0 bases from J, with 11 bases between.

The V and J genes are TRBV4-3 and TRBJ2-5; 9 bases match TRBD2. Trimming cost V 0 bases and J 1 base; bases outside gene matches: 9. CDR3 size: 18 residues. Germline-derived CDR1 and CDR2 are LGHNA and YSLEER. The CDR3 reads CASSQDRASGKIQETQYF. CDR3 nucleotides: TGCGCCAGCAGCCAAGATCGGGCTAGCGGGAAGATCCAAGAGACCCAGTACTTC.

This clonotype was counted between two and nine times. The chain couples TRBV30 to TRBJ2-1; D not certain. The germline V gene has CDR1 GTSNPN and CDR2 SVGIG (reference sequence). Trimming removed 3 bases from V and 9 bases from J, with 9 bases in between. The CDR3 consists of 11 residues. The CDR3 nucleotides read TGTGCCTGGAGCGCCCCGGCTGAGCAGTTCTTC. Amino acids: CAWSAPAEQFF.

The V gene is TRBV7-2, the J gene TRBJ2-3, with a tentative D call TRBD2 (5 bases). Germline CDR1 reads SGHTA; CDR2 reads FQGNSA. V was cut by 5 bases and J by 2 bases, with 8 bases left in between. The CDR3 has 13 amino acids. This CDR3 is CASSQEATDTQYF. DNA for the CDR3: TGTGCCAGCAGCCAGGAGGCCACAGATACGCAGTATTTT.

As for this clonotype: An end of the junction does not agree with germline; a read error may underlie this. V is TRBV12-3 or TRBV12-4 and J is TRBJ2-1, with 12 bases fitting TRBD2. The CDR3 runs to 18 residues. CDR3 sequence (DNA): TGTACCAGCAGTGGTCTAGCGGGAGGGCCGGGCTCCTACAATGAGCAGTTCTTC. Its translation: CTSSGLAGGPGSYNEQFF.

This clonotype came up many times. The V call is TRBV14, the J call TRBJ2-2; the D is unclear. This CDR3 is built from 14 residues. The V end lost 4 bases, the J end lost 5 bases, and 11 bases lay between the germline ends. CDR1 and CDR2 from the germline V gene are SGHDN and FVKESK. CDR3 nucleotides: TGTGCCAGCAGCCCTCTCACGGGTACCGGGGAGCTGTTTTTT. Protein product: CASSPLTGTGELFF.

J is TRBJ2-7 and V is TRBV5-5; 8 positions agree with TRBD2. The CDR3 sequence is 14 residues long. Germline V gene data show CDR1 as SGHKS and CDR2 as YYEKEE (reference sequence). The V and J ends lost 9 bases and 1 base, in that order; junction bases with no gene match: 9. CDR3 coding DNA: TGTGCCACCACCCAAGCGGGAGCGTCCTACGAGCAGTACTTC. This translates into CATTQAGASYEQYF.